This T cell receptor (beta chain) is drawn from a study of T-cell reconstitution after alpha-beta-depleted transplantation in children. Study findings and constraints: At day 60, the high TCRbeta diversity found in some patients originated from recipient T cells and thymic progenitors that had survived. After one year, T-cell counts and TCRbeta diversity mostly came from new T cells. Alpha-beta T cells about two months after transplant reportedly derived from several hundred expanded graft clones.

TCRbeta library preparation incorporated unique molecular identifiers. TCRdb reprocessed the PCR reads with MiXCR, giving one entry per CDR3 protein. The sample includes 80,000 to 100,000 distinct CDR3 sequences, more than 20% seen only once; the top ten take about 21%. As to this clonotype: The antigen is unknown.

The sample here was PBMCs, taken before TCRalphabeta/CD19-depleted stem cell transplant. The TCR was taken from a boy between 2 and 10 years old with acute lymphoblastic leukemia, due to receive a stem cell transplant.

The CDR3 region is CATKRTGGLETQYF. The CDR3 coding sequence is TGTGCCACCAAACGTACAGGGGGCTTAGAGACCCAGTACTTC. This chain joins TRBV12-3 or TRBV12-4 and TRBJ2-5, with TRBD1 matching 9 bases. There are 14 residues in the CDR3. Germline trimming cut 10 bases from V and 4 bases from J; bases unmatched to any gene: 10.